A selection of T cell receptor beta chains follows, all from one sample in a study of PD-1 blockade in classical Hodgkin lymphoma. Data came from immunoSEQ multiplex PCR; TCRdb stores just in-frame clones and leaves some out. The table has about 61,000 clones, more than 80% seen once. The specimen was peripheral blood mononuclear cells (PBMCs), collected at baseline. Every receptor here comes from a human donor with classical Hodgkin lymphoma. CDR3s include the opening cysteine and the closing phenylalanine or tryptophan. The D gene is left open where the match is weak. Where a row states a size, it is once, few, many or the class of an expanded clone; other rows omit it.

NA	TRBV6-5	TRBD1	TRBJ1-2	CASRPQGKRDGYTF	TGTGCCAGCAGACCACAGGGGAAGAGGGATGGCTACACCTTC
NA	TRBV29-1	NA	TRBJ2-7	CSVCDIGSGDEQYF	TGCAGCGTTTGTGATATTGGGTCAGGGGACGAGCAGTACTTC
NA	TRBV6-5	NA	TRBJ1-2	CASSYYRRGGYTF	TGTGCCAGCAGTTACTACAGGCGGGGTGGCTACACCTTC
NA	TRBV6-5	NA	TRBJ2-2	CASKQVPNTGELFF	TGTGCCAGCAAGCAGGTTCCGAACACCGGGGAGCTGTTTTTT
NA	TRBV18	NA	TRBJ1-1	CASSPAGSTEAFF	TGTGCCAGCTCACCAGCGGGGAGCACTGAAGCTTTCTTT
NA	TRBV30	NA	TRBJ1-5	CAWSGVYNQPQHF	TGTGCCTGGAGTGGGGTTTACAATCAGCCCCAGCATTTT
few	TRBV15	NA	TRBJ1-4	CATSRGVNEKLFF	TGTGCCACCAGCAGGGGGGTTAATGAAAAACTGTTTTTT
NA	TRBV6-1	NA	TRBJ1-5	CASSEGRVGQPQHF	TGTGCCAGCAGTGAAGGGAGGGTAGGCCAGCCCCAGCATTTT
few	TRBV4-1	TRBD1	TRBJ1-2	CASSQRQGRYGYTF	TGCGCCAGCAGCCAGCGACAGGGACGCTATGGCTACACCTTC
NA	TRBV30	TRBD1	TRBJ1-2	CALEPGGFYGYTF	TGTGCCCTCGAGCCAGGGGGATTCTACGGCTACACCTTC
once	TRBV5-6	NA	TRBJ1-3	CASSSDSSGNTIYF	TGTGCCAGCAGCTCCGACAGCTCTGGAAACACCATATATTTT
once	TRBV10-3	NA	TRBJ2-1	CAISDGVDNEQFF	TGTGCCATCAGTGATGGGGTCGACAATGAGCAGTTCTTC
NA	TRBV5-4	NA	TRBJ2-3	CASSWSRAGTDTQYF	TGTGCCAGCAGCTGGTCTAGAGCAGGCACAGATACGCAGTATTTT
once	TRBV5-4	NA	TRBJ1-2	CASSDGPTLGYGYTF	TGTGCCAGCAGCGACGGCCCCACTTTGGGCTATGGCTACACCTTC
once	TRBV19	TRBD2	TRBJ2-5	CASSRGDQETQYF	TGTGCCAGTAGTCGGGGGGACCAAGAGACCCAGTACTTC
NA	TRBV30	NA	TRBJ1-2	CAWSRGRTFFRDGYTF	TGTGCCTGGAGTAGAGGCAGGACCTTTTTCCGGGATGGCTACACCTTC
NA	TRBV27	TRBD2	TRBJ2-1	CASSLSPGLASYNEQFF	TGTGCCAGCAGTTTATCCCCGGGACTAGCGTCCTACAATGAGCAGTTCTTC
NA	TRBV18	NA	TRBJ2-4	CASSPLGAERDIQYF	TGTGCCAGCTCACCACTTGGGGCCGAAAGGGACATTCAGTACTTC
once	TRBV13	NA	TRBJ1-6	CASSRDSPLHF	TGTGCCAGCAGCAGGGACTCACCCCTCCACTTT
NA	TRBV15	TRBD1	TRBJ1-6	CATSSDRVSSPLHF	TGTGCCACCAGCAGCGACAGGGTTAGTTCACCCCTCCACTTT
once	TRBV7-8	NA	TRBJ1-4	CASSASITYQPTNEKLFF	TGTGCCAGCAGCGCATCCATTACGTACCAACCAACTAATGAAAAACTGTTTTTT
NA	TRBV5-1	NA	TRBJ1-3	CASSLYPDAGTAGNTIYF	TGCGCCAGCAGCTTGTATCCCGACGCGGGGACTGCTGGAAACACCATATATTTT
NA	TRBV5-6	NA	TRBJ1-1	CASSLAQGGNTEAFF	TGTGCCAGCAGCTTGGCACAGGGAGGGAACACTGAAGCTTTCTTT
NA	TRBV6-5	NA	TRBJ1-2	CASSLQGGGYTF	TGTGCCAGCAGTTTACAGGGTGGCGGCTACACCTTC
NA	TRBV7-9	TRBD1	TRBJ2-7	CASSSWTGNGDEQYF	TGTGCCAGCAGCTCATGGACAGGGAATGGGGACGAGCAGTACTTC
NA	TRBV30	NA	TRBJ1-2	CAWRLGGGYTF	TGTGCCTGGAGGCTGGGGGGAGGCTACACCTTC
few	TRBV5-8	NA	TRBJ1-4	CASSPRAKGREKLFF	TGTGCCAGCAGCCCACGGGCCAAAGGGCGGGAAAAACTGTTTTTT
NA	TRBV13	NA	TRBJ2-7	CASSLRGSGYEQYF	TGTGCCAGCAGCTTACGTGGTTCTGGGTACGAGCAGTACTTC
NA	TRBV10-3	TRBD1	TRBJ2-1	CAIPGQGDNEQFF	TGTGCCATCCCGGGACAGGGAGACAATGAGCAGTTCTTC
NA	TRBV5-4	NA	TRBJ2-5	CASSYGGQNWVQKETQYF	TGTGCCAGCAGCTACGGGGGCCAAAACTGGGTGCAAAAAGAGACCCAGTACTTC
NA	TRBV5-6	TRBD1	TRBJ1-1	CASSFPGQMNTEAFF	TGTGCCAGCAGCTTTCCGGGACAGATGAACACTGAAGCTTTCTTT
NA	TRBV6-5	NA	TRBJ1-4	CASSPTPTNEKLFF	TGTGCCAGCAGCCCGACCCCAACTAATGAAAAACTGTTTTTT
once	TRBV5-8	TRBD1	TRBJ2-1	CASSFRDREVYEQFF	TGTGCCAGCAGCTTCCGGGACAGGGAAGTATATGAGCAGTTCTTC
NA	TRBV7-9	NA	TRBJ1-2	CASSADPGLGYGYTF	TGTGCCAGCAGCGCAGACCCGGGCCTAGGCTATGGCTACACCTTC
NA	TRBV28	NA	TRBJ1-4	CASRPRQLTNEKLFF	TGTGCCAGCAGACCTAGACAGCTCACTAATGAAAAACTGTTTTTT
NA	TRBV5-6	NA	TRBJ2-3	CASSLGGGTDTQYF	TGTGCCAGCAGCTTGGGGGGGGGCACAGATACGCAGTATTTT
NA	TRBV19	TRBD1	TRBJ1-5	CASRDRGFQPQHF	TGTGCCAGCCGGGACAGGGGTTTTCAGCCCCAGCATTTT
NA	TRBV29-1	NA	TRBJ1-2	CSVPREANYGYTF	TGCAGCGTGCCCCGGGAGGCTAACTATGGCTACACCTTC
NA	TRBV27	NA	TRBJ1-5	CASSFSYNQPQHF	TGTGCCAGCAGTTTCTCCTACAATCAGCCCCAGCATTTT
once	TRBV10-3	NA	TRBJ1-6	CAISLGGHNSPLHF	TGTGCCATCAGTCTCGGGGGTCACAATTCACCCCTCCACTTT
few	TRBV27	NA	TRBJ2-1	CASSSQSSYNEQFF	TGTGCCAGCAGTTCTCAGAGCTCCTACAATGAGCAGTTCTTC
NA	TRBV6-1	TRBD1	TRBJ1-2	CASSSGTVYGYTF	TGTGCCAGCAGTTCCGGGACAGTATATGGCTACACCTTC
NA	TRBV19	NA	TRBJ2-6	CASQGGAGANVLTF	TGTGCCAGCCAGGGGGGCGCGGGGGCCAACGTCCTGACTTTC
NA	TRBV13	TRBD1	TRBJ2-1	CASSTTGGGYNEQFF	TGTGCCAGCAGCACCACAGGGGGCGGGTACAATGAGCAGTTCTTC
NA	TRBV5-5	NA	TRBJ1-1	CASSRELMNTEAFF	TGTGCCAGCAGCCGGGAACTCATGAACACTGAAGCTTTCTTT
NA	TRBV2	NA	TRBJ2-2	CASSWTAGELFF	TGTGCCAGCAGCTGGACAGCCGGGGAGCTGTTTTTT
NA	TRBV7-7	TRBD2	TRBJ2-5	CASRLAGEETQYF	TGTGCTAGCAGACTAGCGGGGGAAGAGACCCAGTACTTC
NA	TRBV15	NA	TRBJ2-2	CATSRLPNSETGELFF	TGTGCCACCAGCAGACTCCCTAACAGCGAAACCGGGGAGCTGTTTTTT
NA	TRBV2	TRBD1	TRBJ2-2	CASNLQGWDTGELFF	TGTGCCAGCAATTTACAGGGGTGGGACACCGGGGAGCTGTTTTTT
NA	TRBV5-6	NA	TRBJ2-7	CASSLANTGLWDEQYF	TGTGCCAGCAGCTTGGCCAATACGGGGTTATGGGACGAGCAGTACTTC
NA	TRBV6-1	NA	TRBJ2-6	CASSEPTGIGANVLTF	TGTGCCAGCAGTGAGCCTACAGGGATTGGGGCCAACGTCCTGACTTTC